These 10 T cell receptor beta chains were sequenced from one sample in a study of cytomegalovirus exposure and HLA in healthy donors. Primers included in the PCR were 60 Vbeta and 13 Jbeta primers. The method was immunoSEQ multiplex PCR; TCRdb's version includes in-frame clones alone and lacks a portion of them. This table holds around 160,000 clones, 68% found once. Material for sequencing was PBMCs. The source of these receptors is a man over 45 in good health and CMV-seronegative.

This sequence joins TRBV18 and TRBJ2-7, with 10 bases matching TRBD1. Germline V gene sequence: CDR1 KGHSH, CDR2 LQKENI. The CDR3 has 15 residues. After removal of 3 bases from V and 5 bases from J, the junction contained 7 bases not matched to a gene. The CDR3 DNA reads TGTGCCAGCTCACCCCAGGGACAGGGGATTCACGAGCAGTACTTC. It codes for CASSPQGQGIHEQYF.

This clone was counted a few times. This rearrangement joins TRBV11-3 to TRBJ2-1, with 7 bases aligning to TRBD1. CDR1 is SGHNT, CDR2 YENEEA, per germline. This CDR3 comprises 15 residues. V dropped 5 bases and J dropped 0; count of bases not matched to a gene: 4. The CDR3 bases are TGTGCCAGCAGCCGCGGACAGGTCTCCTACAATGAGCAGTTCTTC. Encoded protein: CASSRGQVSYNEQFF.

The chain has TRBV29-1 and TRBJ2-3; D unclear. There are 16 residues in the CDR3. CDR1 and CDR2 from the germline V gene are SQVTM and ANQGSEA. Trimming took off 3 bases at V and 1 base at J, with 17 bases between the two ends. The chain's CDR3 is CSVEAPRVSGTDTQYF. The CDR3 bases are TGCAGCGTTGAGGCCCCCCGGGTCTCCGGCACAGATACGCAGTATTTT.

The chain recombines TRBV10-3 with TRBJ2-1, with 8 bases identical to TRBD2. The CDR3 consists of 17 residues. After removal of 2 bases from V and 8 bases from J, the junction contained 14 bases not matched to a gene. Germline assignment: CDR1 ENHRY and CDR2 SYGVKD. CDR3 loop: CAISEAGLSGGPDEQFF. CDR3 DNA sequence: TGTGCCATCAGTGAGGCCGGACTAAGCGGGGGCCCGGATGAGCAGTTCTTC.

In its sample, this clone was seen a few times. The genes are TRBV5-1 and TRBJ2-1, with a possible D match to TRBD2 (5 bases). CDR1 SGHRS and CDR2 YFSETQ come from the germline V gene. This CDR3 has 14 amino acids. V dropped 1 base and J dropped 5 bases, with 10 bases sitting between them. The DNA for the CDR3 is TGCGCCAGCAGCTTGCGGACTGCGGACAATGAGCAGTTCTTC. Protein sequence: CASSLRTADNEQFF.

This chain uses TRBV4-1 with TRBJ1-2; D gene ambiguous. The CDR3 length is 14 residues. Trimming pared 0 bases from V and 7 bases from J, leaving 12 bases between. From germline, CDR1 is MGHRA and CDR2 YSYEKL. CDR3 sequence (DNA): TGCGCCAGCAGCCAAGATGAGGGCAGGAGTGGCTACACCTTC. Protein product: CASSQDEGRSGYTF.

The chain joins TRBV5-1 to TRBJ2-7, with D possibly being TRBD1 (5 bases). There are 14 residues in the CDR3. Trimming cost V 3 bases and J 5 bases, with 15 bases left between them. Germline values: CDR1 SGHRS, CDR2 YFSETQ. CDR3 sequence (DNA): TGCGCCAGCAGCTCCCTCCGGACATCCCACGAGCAGTACTTC. This encodes CASSSLRTSHEQYF.

The V and J genes are TRBV28 and TRBJ2-2, with D possibly TRBD1 on 6 matching bases. Germline V lookup: CDR1 MDHEN, CDR2 SYDVKM. This CDR3 has 14 amino acids. The ends were cut back, 7 bases at V and 5 bases at J, with 14 bases in the middle. The CDR3 region is CASNIRGYTGELFF. DNA of the CDR3: TGTGCCAGCAACATCAGGGGATATACCGGGGAGCTGTTTTTT.

The rearrangement links TRBV5-4 to TRBJ1-1; a weak D match, TRBD1 (5 bases). V was trimmed by 4 bases and J by 5 bases, leaving 15 bases between them. The CDR3 totals 14 residues. Germline CDR1 is SGHNT and CDR2 is YYREEE (reference sequence). CDR3 in DNA: TGTGCCAGCAGCCGGAGCTCAGGGAGGACTGAAGCTTTCTTT. Amino acid sequence: CASSRSSGRTEAFF.

CDR3 nucleotide sequence: TGTGCCCCCGGCGGGGTCACTGAAGCTTTCTTT. Translation: CAPGGVTEAFF. V usage is TRBV2 and J usage is TRBJ1-1; D is unresolved. Germline lookup yields CDR1 SNHLY and CDR2 FYNNEI. This CDR3 region has 11 residues. V was pared by 11 bases and J by 4 bases, with 11 bases between. The whole variable domain, remainder taken from reference TRBV2 and TRBJ1-1, is EPEVTQTPSHQVTQMGQEVILRCVPISNHLYFYWYRQILGQKVEFLVSFYNNEISEKSEIFDDQFSVERPDGSNFTLKIRSTKLEDSAMYFCAPGGVTEAFFGQGTRLTVV.